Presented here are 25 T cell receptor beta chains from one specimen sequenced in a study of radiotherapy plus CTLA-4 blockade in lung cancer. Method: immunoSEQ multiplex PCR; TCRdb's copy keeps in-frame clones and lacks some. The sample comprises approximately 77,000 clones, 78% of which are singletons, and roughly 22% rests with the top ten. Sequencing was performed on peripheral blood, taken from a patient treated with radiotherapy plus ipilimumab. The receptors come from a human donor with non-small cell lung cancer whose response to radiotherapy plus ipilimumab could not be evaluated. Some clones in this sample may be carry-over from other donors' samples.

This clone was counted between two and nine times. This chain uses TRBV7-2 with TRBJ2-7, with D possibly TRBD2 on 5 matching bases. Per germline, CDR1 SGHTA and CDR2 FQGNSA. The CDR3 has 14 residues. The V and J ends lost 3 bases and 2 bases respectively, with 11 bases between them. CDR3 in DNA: TGTGCCAGCAGCTTCGTCGACGGGGCCTACGAGCAGTACTTC. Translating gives CASSFVDGAYEQYF. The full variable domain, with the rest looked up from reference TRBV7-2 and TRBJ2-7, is GAGVSQSPSNKVTEKGKDVELRCDPISGHTALYWYRQSLGQGLEFLIYFQGNSAPDKSGLPSDRFSAERTGGSVSTLTIQRTQQEDSAVYLCASSFVDGAYEQYFGPGTRLTVT.

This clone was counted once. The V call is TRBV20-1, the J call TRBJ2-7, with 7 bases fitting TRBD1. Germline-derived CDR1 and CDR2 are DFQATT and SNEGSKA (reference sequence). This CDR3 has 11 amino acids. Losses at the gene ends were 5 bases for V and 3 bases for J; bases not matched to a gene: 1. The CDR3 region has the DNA TGCAGTGCTGGGGACAGCTACGAGCAGTACTTC. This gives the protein CSAGDSYEQYF.

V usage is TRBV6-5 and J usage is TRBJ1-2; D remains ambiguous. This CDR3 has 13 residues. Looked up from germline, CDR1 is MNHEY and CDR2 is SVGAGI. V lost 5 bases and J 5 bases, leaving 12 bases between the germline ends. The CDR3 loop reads CASSPGPRYGYTF. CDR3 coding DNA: TGTGCCAGCAGTCCTGGTCCGAGGTATGGCTACACCTTC.

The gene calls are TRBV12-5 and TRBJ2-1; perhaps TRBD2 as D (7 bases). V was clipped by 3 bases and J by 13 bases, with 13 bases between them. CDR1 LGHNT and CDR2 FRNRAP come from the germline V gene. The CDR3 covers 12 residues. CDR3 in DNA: TGTGCTAGTGGTTTAGGGGGAGGGGAACAGTTCTTC. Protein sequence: CASGLGGGEQFF.

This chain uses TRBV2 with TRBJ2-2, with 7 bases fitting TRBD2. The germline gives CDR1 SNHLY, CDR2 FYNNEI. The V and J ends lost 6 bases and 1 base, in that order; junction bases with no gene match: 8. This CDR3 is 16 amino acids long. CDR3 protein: CASRLGGALNTGELFF. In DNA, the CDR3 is TGTGCCAGCAGGTTGGGAGGGGCCCTGAACACCGGGGAGCTGTTTTTT.

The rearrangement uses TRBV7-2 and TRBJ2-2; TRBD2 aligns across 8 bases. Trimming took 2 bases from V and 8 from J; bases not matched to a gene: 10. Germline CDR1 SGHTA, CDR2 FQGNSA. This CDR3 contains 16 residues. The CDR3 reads CASSLIGGASAGELFF. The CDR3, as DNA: TGTGCCAGCAGCTTAATCGGGGGGGCCAGCGCTGGGGAGCTGTTTTTT.

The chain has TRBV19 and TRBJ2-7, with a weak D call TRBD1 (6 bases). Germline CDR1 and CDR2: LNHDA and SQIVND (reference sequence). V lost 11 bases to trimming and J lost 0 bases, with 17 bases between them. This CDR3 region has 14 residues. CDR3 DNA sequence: TGTGCCGCCCACCGGGACACAAGCTCCTACGAGCAGTACTTC. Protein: CAAHRDTSSYEQYF.

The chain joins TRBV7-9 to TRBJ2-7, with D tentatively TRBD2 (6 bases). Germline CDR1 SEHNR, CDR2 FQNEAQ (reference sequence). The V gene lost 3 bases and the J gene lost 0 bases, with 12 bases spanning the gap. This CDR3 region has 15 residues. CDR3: CASSLDYSASYEQYF. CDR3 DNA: TGTGCCAGCAGCTTGGACTACTCCGCCTCCTACGAGCAGTACTTC.

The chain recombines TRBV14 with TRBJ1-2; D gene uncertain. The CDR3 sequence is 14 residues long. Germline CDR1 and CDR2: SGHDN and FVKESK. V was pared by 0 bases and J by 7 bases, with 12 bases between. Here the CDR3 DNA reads TGTGCCAGCAGCCAAGAACAGCCAGGTCGTGGCTACACCTTC. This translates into CASSQEQPGRGYTF. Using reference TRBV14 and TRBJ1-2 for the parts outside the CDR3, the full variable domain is EAGVTQFPSHSVIEKGQTVTLRCDPISGHDNLYWYRRVMGKEIKFLLHFVKESKQDESGMPNNRFLAERTGGTYSTLKVQPAELEDSGVYFCASSQEQPGRGYTFGSGTRLTVV.

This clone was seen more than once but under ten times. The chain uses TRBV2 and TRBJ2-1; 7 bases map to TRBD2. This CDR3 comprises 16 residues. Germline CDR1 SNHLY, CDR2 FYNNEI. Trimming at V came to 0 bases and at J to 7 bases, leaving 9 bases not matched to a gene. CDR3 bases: TGTGCCAGCAGTGAAGCCGGGGGGACGGACCGAAATGAGCAGTTCTTC. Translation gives CASSEAGGTDRNEQFF.

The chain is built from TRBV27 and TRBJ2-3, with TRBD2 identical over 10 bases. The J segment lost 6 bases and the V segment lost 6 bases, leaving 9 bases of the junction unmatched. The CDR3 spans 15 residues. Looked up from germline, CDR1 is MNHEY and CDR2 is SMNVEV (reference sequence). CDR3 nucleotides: TGTGCCAGCAGCCGAGCGGGGGGGCCATGGGATACGCAGTATTTT. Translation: CASSRAGGPWDTQYF.

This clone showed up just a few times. The CDR3 DNA follows: TGTGCCAGCAGTTTACCCGGGACAGCTGGTGAAAAACTGTTTTTT. Amino acids: CASSLPGTAGEKLFF. The chain carries TRBV28 and TRBJ1-4; 7 bases map to TRBD1. The V and J ends lost 2 bases and 7 bases, in that order; junction bases with no gene match: 7. This CDR3 region has 15 residues. Per germline, CDR1 MDHEN and CDR2 SYDVKM.

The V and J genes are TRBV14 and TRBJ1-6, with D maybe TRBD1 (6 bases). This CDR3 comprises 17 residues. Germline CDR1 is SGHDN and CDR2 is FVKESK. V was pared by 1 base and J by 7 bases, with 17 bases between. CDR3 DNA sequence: TGTGCCAGCAGCCAAGTTGCACAGGGAGTCCTGAATTCACCCCTCCACTTT. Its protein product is CASSQVAQGVLNSPLHF. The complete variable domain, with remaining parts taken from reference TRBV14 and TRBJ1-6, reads EAGVTQFPSHSVIEKGQTVTLRCDPISGHDNLYWYRRVMGKEIKFLLHFVKESKQDESGMPNNRFLAERTGGTYSTLKVQPAELEDSGVYFCASSQVAQGVLNSPLHFGNGTRLTVT.

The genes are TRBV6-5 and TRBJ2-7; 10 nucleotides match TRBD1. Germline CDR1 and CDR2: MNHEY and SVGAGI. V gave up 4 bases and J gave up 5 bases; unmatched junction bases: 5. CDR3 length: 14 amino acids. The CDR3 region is CASSLGQGFHEQYF. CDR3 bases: TGTGCCAGCAGTTTGGGACAGGGGTTCCACGAGCAGTACTTC.

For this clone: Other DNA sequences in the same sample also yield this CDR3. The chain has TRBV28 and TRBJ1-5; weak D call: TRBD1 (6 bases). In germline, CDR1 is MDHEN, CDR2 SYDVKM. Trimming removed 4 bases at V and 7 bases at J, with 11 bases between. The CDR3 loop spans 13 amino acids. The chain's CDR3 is CASSWGGRQPQHF. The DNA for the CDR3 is TGTGCCAGCAGTTGGGGGGGGCGACAGCCCCAGCATTTT.

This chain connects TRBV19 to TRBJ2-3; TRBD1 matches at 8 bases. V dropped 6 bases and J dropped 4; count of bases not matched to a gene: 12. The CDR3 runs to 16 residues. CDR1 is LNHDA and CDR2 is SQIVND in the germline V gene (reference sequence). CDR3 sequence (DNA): TGTGCCAGTAGCGAGGCAGGGGGCTTACGGCCAGATACGCAGTATTTT. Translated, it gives CASSEAGGLRPDTQYF. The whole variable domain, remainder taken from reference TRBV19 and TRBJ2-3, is DGGITQSPKYLFRKEGQNVTLSCEQNLNHDAMYWYRQDPGQGLRLIYYSQIVNDFQKGDIAEGYSVSREKKESFPLTVTSAQKNPTAFYLCASSEAGGLRPDTQYFGPGTRLTVL.

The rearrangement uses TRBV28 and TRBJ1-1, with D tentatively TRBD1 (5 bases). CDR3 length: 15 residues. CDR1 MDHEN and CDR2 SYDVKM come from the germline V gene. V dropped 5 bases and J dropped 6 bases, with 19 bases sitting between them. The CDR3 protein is CASSPGGRQDSEAFF. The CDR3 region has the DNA TGTGCCAGCAGTCCGGGGGGACGGCAAGACTCTGAAGCTTTCTTT.

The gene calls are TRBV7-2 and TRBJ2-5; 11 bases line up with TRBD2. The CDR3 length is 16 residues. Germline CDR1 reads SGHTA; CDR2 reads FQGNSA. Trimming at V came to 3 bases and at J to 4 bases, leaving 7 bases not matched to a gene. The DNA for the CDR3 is TGTGCCAGCAGCTTCAATAGCGGGGGGGCAGGAGAGACCCAGTACTTC. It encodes CASSFNSGGAGETQYF.

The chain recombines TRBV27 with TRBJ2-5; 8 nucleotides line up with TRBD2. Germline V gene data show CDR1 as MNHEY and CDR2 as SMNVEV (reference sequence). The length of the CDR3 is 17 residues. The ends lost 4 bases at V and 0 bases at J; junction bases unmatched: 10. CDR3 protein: CASSSKRGLRYQETQYF. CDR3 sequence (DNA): TGTGCCAGCAGTTCCAAGCGGGGGTTACGGTACCAAGAGACCCAGTACTTC.

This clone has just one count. The CDR3 DNA sequence: TGCGCCAGCAGCCAAGCTGGGGGGGCGGCCTACAATGAGCAGTTCTTC. It codes for CASSQAGGAAYNEQFF. This rearrangement joins TRBV4-1 to TRBJ2-1; D might be TRBD2 (7 bases). Trimming removed 1 base at V and 2 bases at J, with 12 bases between. This CDR3 is built from 16 residues. Germline-derived CDR1 and CDR2 are MGHRA and YSYEKL.

The CDR3 DNA reads as TGTGCCAGCAGTTGGGCAGGAACTAACACTGAAGCTTTCTTT. Residues: CASSWAGTNTEAFF. The chain joins TRBV6-6 to TRBJ1-1; unclear D gene. The length of the CDR3 is 14 residues. Germline V lookup: CDR1 MNHNY, CDR2 SVGAGI (reference sequence). V was clipped by 4 bases and J by 2 bases, with 11 bases between them.

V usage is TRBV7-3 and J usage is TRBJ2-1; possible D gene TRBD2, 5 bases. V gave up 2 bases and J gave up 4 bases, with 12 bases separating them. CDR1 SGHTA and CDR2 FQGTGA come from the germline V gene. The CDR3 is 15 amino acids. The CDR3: CASSLEGREYNEQFF. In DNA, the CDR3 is TGTGCCAGCAGCTTAGAGGGAAGAGAATACAATGAGCAGTTCTTC. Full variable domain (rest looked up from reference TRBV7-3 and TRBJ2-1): GAGVSQTPSNKVTEKGKYVELRCDPISGHTALYWYRQSLGQGPEFLIYFQGTGAADDSGLPNDRFFAVRPEGSVSTLKIQRTERGDSAVYLCASSLEGREYNEQFFGPGTRLTVL.

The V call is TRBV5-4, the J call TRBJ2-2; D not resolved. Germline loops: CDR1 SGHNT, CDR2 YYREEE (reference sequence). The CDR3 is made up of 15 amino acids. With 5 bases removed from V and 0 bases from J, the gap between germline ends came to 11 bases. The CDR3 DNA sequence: TGTGCCAGCAGATGGCAAAGTTCGAACACCGGGGAGCTGTTTTTT. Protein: CASRWQSSNTGELFF.

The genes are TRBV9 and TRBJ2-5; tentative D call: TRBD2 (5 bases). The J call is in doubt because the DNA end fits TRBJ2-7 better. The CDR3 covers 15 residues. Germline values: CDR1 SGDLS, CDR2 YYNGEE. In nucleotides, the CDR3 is TGTGCCAGCAGCGTAGGCGGGCAGGTCCACTACGAGCAGTACTTC. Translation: CASSVGGQVHYEQYF.

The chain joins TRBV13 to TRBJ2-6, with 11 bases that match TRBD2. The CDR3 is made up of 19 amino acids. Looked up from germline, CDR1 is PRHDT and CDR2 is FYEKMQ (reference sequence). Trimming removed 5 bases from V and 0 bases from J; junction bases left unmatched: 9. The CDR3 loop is CASSPFTSGGFSGANVLTF. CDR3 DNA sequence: TGTGCCAGCAGCCCCTTTACTAGCGGGGGCTTCTCTGGGGCCAACGTCCTGACTTTC.